Listed below are T cell receptor beta chains from one sample, sequenced in a study of T cells in Graves' hyperthyroidism and ophthalmopathy. MiXCR was run by TCRdb on the multiplex PCR reads, yielding one entry per CDR3 protein. The sample lists around 440,000 distinct CDR3 sequences, roughly 14% occurring once. Input material: blood. The receptors shown here come from a woman aged 18-29 years with Graves' hyperthyroidism. CDR3s leave out the opening cysteine and the closing phenylalanine or tryptophan. Size is stated for part of the rows, as once, few or many counts, or as a class when the clone is expanded.

j_call | clone_size | v_call | cdr3_aa
TRBJ2-1 | many | TRBV7-9 | ASSPKGTSGLNEQF
TRBJ2-6 | few | TRBV12-3/TRBV12-4 | ASSHRQGTSGANVLT
TRBJ1-6 | many | TRBV30 | AWGDRGNSPLH
TRBJ1-2 | NA | TRBV11-3 | ASSQGTVGGYT
TRBJ2-3 | many | TRBV7-3 | ASSLMADTQY
TRBJ1-1 | few | TRBV20-1 | SAFRGRVNTEAF
TRBJ1-5 | many | TRBV7-9 | ASSLGGDSGNQPQH
TRBJ2-1 | many | TRBV20-1 | SGDGGGSSYNEQF
TRBJ2-3 | many | TRBV9 | ASSGEPGTQY
TRBJ2-2 | many | TRBV9 | ASGDPNTGELF
TRBJ1-4 | many | TRBV4-1 | ASSQDETGPPNEKLF
TRBJ2-5 | many | TRBV24-1 | ATSDPTSGEETQY
TRBJ2-3 | many | TRBV7-3 | ASSLESSLGTDTQY
TRBJ1-2 | many | TRBV7-9 | ASSEAGRNYGYT
TRBJ2-5 | many | TRBV6-6 | ASSYTGLAGLRGETQY
TRBJ2-7 | many | TRBV5-1 | ASSLTGQDTPYEQY
TRBJ2-1 | many | TRBV28 | ASSRFLTGTGAYNEQF
TRBJ1-5 | many | TRBV6-1 | ASSDSQGNQPQH
TRBJ2-1 | many | TRBV7-8 | ASRDRGRPYNEQF
TRBJ2-5 | many | TRBV29-1 | SADRGPETQY
TRBJ2-7 | many | TRBV5-8 | ASSSQEIGHYEQY
TRBJ2-2 | few | TRBV7-2 | ASSLVGGPSSTGELF
TRBJ2-5 | many | TRBV9 | ASSVYAGGEETQY
TRBJ1-2 | many | TRBV7-9 | ASSPPGLLANYGYT
TRBJ1-1 | many | TRBV20-1 | SADMGGGAF
TRBJ2-5 | many | TRBV2 | ASPGPPSGGKETQY
TRBJ1-5 | many | TRBV3-1 | ASSQHGESGGRQPQH
TRBJ2-5 | many | TRBV12-3/TRBV12-4 | ASSPRGGAVTQY
TRBJ1-1 | many | TRBV10-3 | AHGQGAEAF
TRBJ1-2 | few | TRBV25-1 | ASKGIPNYGYT
TRBJ2-7 | many | TRBV5-1 | ASSFLPGLAGPSYEQY
TRBJ1-2 | NA | TRBV5-6 | ASSLVQGAFYGYT
TRBJ2-5 | few | TRBV2 | ASNAEQETQY